This T cell receptor (beta chain) was identified during a study of T-cell reconstitution after alpha-beta-depleted transplantation in children. Study-level findings and limits: Newly made T cells mostly supplied T-cell counts and diversity one year after transplant. Recipient T cells and thymic progenitors that survived gave rise to the high TCRbeta diversity observed at day 60 in some patients. Several hundred rapidly expanded clones from non-depleted graft cells reportedly supplied alpha-beta T cells about two months post-transplant.

V was trimmed by 5 bases and J by 0 bases, leaving 11 bases between them. Germline V gene lookup returns CDR1 MDHEN and CDR2 SYDVKM. The CDR3 is made up of 15 amino acids. Unique molecular identifiers were used in preparing the TCRbeta library. MiXCR was run by TCRdb on the PCR reads, yielding one entry per CDR3 protein. Of nearly 350,000 distinct CDR3 sequences detected, 15% to 20% appear once; the ten largest clones hold about 41%. Concerning this clonotype: Its target is not known.

This sequence was found in a male patient between 2 and 15 years old who had a stem cell transplant for acute lymphoblastic leukemia, so the T cells may come from the graft donor. This chain uses TRBV28 with TRBJ2-4; a possible D gene is TRBD2 (6 bases). The specimen comprised PBMCs, mostly from graft donor cells, sampled 360 days after TCRalphabeta/CD19-depleted stem cell transplant. This CDR3 is CASSRAGIAKNIQYF. The CDR3 coding sequence is TGTGCCAGCAGTAGGGCGGGAATAGCCAAAAACATTCAGTACTTC.